The clone carrying this T cell receptor beta chain was found a few times. Its target is unknown. In TCRdb, the 5' RACE reads were re-called with MiXCR into one record per CDR3 protein. The sample holds around 210,000 distinct CDR3 sequences, over 9.5% seen once. V lost 7 bases and J 0 bases, leaving 14 bases between the germline ends. CDR1 is KGHDR, CDR2 SFDVKD, per germline. This CDR3 has 16 amino acids. These data originate in a study of T-cell memory formation after mild COVID-19. Broader study findings: Confirmation was lacking for SARS-CoV-2 specificity of second-wave clones that peaked on day 37.

The sequence derives from a man aged 18 to 29 who had mild COVID-19 (a few samples of this study predate the infection). Cell type and time point are not known. The rearrangement uses TRBV24-1 and TRBJ2-2, with D perhaps matching TRBD1 (6 bases). Sample: PBMCs or a T cell subset sorted from them (not recorded which). The CDR3 region has the DNA TGTGCCACCAGCCGACCCGGGACAACGAACACCGGGGAGCTGTTTTTT. This sequence encodes CATSRPGTTNTGELFF.